This T cell receptor beta chain was documented in a study of T cell clusters in autoimmune cytopenias. TRB rearrangements were amplified by touch-down multiplex PCR with mixed TRB-A/B primers. For each CDR3 protein, TCRdb gives one entry from its re-call of the multiplex PCR reads, without DNA. This sample's table reports some 3,000 distinct CDR3 sequences. TRB was amplified from approximately 230 ng of peripheral blood genomic DNA per sample. This clonotype shows up as medium-sized by frequency. CDR1 and CDR2 (germline): LNHDA, SQIVND (reference sequence). The length of the CDR3 is 15 residues. Specimen: peripheral blood. J is TRBJ1-5 and V is TRBV19. The clonotype comes from a human donor with an autoimmune cytopenia or autoimmune hepatitis (not recorded which). The CDR3 reads CASSILRTANQPQHF. The whole variable domain, remainder taken from reference TRBV19 and TRBJ1-5, is DGGITQSPKYLFRKEGQNVTLSCEQNLNHDAMYWYRQDPGQGLRLIYYSQIVNDFQKGDIAEGYSVSREKKESFPLTVTSAQKNPTAFYLCASSILRTANQPQHFGDGTRLSIL.